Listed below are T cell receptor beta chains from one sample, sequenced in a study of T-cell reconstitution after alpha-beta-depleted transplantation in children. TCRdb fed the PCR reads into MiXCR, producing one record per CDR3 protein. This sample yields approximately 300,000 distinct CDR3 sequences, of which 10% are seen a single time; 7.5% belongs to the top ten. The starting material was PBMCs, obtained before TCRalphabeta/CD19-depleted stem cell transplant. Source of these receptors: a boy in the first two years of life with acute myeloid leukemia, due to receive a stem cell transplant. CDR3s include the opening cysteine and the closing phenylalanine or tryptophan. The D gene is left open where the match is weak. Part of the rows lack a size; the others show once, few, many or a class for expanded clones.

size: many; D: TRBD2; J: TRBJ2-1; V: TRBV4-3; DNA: TGCGCCAGCAGCCAAGACGGGGGGGGCCCTTCCTACAATGAGCAGTTCTTC; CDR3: CASSQDGGGPSYNEQFF
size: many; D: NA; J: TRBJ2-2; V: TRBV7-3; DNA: TGTGCCAGTGGCCTAAACACCGGGGAGCTGTTTTTT; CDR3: CASGLNTGELFF
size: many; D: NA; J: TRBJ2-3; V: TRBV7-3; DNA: TGTGCCAGCAGCCCAGCGAGGGCAGTCGCGAGCACAGATACGCAGTATTTT; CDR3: CASSPARAVASTDTQYF
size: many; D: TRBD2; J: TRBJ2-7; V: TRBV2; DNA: TGTGCCAGGACTCGGTCGGGAGGCTACGAGCAGTACTTC; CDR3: CARTRSGGYEQYF
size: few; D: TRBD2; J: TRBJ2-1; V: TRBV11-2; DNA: TGTGCCAGCAGCTTAGTGGTGGGAGGGTTTAATGAGCAGTTCTTC; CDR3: CASSLVVGGFNEQFF
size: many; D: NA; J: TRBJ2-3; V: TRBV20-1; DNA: TGCAGTGCTAGTCGGGGCACAGATACGCAGTATTTT; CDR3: CSASRGTDTQYF
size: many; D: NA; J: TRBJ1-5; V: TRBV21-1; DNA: TGTGCCAGCAGCGGTGGGGGACAGGGGGGGATTAATCAGCCCCAGCATTTT; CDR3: CASSGGGQGGINQPQHF
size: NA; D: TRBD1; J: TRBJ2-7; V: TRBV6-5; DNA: TGTGCCAGCAGTTACTCGAGGACAGGGGCCTACGAGCAGTACTTC; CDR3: CASSYSRTGAYEQYF
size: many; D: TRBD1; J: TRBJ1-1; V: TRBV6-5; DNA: TGTGCCATTTCAGGGGGCACTGAAGCTTTCTTT; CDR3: CAISGGTEAFF
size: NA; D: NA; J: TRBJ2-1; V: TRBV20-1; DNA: TGCAGTGCTAGAAGGGCTATGGGAGCGGCGGTTCGGTTCTTC; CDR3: CSARRAMGAAVRFF
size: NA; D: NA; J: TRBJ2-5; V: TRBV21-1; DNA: TGTGCCAGCAGCCCAGGAGAAGGGAAAGAGACCCAGTACTTC; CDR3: CASSPGEGKETQYF
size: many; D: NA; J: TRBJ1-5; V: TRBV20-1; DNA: TGCAGTGCGGGGAGAGGCAATAGCAATCAGCCCCAGCATTTT; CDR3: CSAGRGNSNQPQHF
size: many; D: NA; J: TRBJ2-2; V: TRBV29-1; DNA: TGCAGCACGAGGGGCCCAGGGAGTCCCGGGGAGCTGTTTTTT; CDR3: CSTRGPGSPGELFF
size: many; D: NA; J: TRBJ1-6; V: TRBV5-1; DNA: TGCGCCAGCAGCTTGCTGGGTCGGAATTCACCCCTCCACTTT; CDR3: CASSLLGRNSPLHF
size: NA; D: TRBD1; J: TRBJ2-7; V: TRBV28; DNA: TGTGCCAGCAGTTTCCTCGGACAGGTCCAGTACTTC; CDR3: CASSFLGQVQYF
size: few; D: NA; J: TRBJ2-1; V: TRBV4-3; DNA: TGCGCCAGCAGCCTCCTCGGGACTGAACCCTACAATGAGCAGTTCTTC; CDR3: CASSLLGTEPYNEQFF
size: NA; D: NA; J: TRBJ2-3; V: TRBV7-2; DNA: TGTGCCAGCAGCTTTAGAGGAGGAGATACGCAGTATTTT; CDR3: CASSFRGGDTQYF
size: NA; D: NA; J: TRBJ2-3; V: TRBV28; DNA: TGTGCCAGCAGGCCGCCAGGGGCAGATACGCAGTATTTT; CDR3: CASRPPGADTQYF
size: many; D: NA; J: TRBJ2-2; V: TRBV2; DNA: TGTGCCAGCATCCAAGAGGGGGGACGCGGGGAGCTGTTTTTT; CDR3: CASIQEGGRGELFF
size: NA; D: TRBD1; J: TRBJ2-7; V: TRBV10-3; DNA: TGTGCCATCAGTGCACAGGGGGTGGCTAGAGAGCAGTACTTC; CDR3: CAISAQGVAREQYF
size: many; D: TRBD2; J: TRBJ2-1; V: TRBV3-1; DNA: TGTGCCAGCAGCAAAGGACTAGCCAATGAGCAGTTCTTC; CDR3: CASSKGLANEQFF
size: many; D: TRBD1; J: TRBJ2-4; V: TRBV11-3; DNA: TGTGCCAGCAGCTTCAGGGGGAACATTCAGTACTTC; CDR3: CASSFRGNIQYF
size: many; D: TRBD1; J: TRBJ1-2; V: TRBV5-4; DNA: TGTGCCAGCAGCTTGGTCGGACAGGACTATGGCTACACCTTC; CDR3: CASSLVGQDYGYTF
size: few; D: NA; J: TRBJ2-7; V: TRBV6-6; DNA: TGTGCCAGCAGTCTACTAGAAACCTACGAGCAGTACTTC; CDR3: CASSLLETYEQYF
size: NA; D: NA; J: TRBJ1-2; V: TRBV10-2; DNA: TGCGCCAGCAGTCAATCCAATAACTATGGCTACACCTTC; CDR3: CASSQSNNYGYTF
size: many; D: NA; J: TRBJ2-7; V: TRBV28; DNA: TGTGCCAGCAGTTCCCCGGGGGTTGGGGAGCAGTACTTC; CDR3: CASSSPGVGEQYF
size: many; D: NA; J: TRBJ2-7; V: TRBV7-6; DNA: TGTGCCAGCAGCTATACCATTGGCTACGAGCAGTACTTC; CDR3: CASSYTIGYEQYF
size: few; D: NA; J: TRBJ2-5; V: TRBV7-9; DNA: TGTGCCAGCAGCTTAGGGGTCTACAACCAAGAGACCCAGTACTTC; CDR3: CASSLGVYNQETQYF
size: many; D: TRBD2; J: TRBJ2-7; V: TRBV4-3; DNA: TGCGCCAGCAGCCAAGAACCAGGGTGGAGCGGGAGGCTCTACGAGCAGTACTTC; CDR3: CASSQEPGWSGRLYEQYF
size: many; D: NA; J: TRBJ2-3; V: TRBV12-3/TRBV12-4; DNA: TGTGCCAGCAGTCGACGAATGATTAGCACAGATACGCAGTATTTT; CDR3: CASSRRMISTDTQYF
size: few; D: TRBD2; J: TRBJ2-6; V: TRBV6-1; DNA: TGTGCCAGCAGATGGGGGAGGGCCGGTGGGGCCAACGTCCTGACTTTC; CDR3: CASRWGRAGGANVLTF
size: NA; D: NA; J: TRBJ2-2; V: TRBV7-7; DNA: TGTGCTAGCAGCCCTACAGGATTCACCGGGGAGCTGTTTTTT; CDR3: CASSPTGFTGELFF
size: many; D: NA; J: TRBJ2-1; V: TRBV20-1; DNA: TGCAGTGCTCCCCCGGCCGGGAGATACAATGAGCAGTTCTTC; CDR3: CSAPPAGRYNEQFF
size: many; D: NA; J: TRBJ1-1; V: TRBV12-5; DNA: TGTGCTAGTGGTTTGGTAGTAGGGACGAACACTGAAGCTTTCTTT; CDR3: CASGLVVGTNTEAFF
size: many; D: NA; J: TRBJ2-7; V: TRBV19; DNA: TGTGCCAGTAGTATAGCCGGGAGCTCCTACGAGCAGTACTTC; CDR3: CASSIAGSSYEQYF
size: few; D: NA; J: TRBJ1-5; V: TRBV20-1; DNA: TGCAGTGCTAGCCGGACTATCAGGGGAAATCAGCCCCAGCATTTT; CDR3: CSASRTIRGNQPQHF
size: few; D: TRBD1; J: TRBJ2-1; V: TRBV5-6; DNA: TGTGCCAGCAGCTTGGTGGGACAGTCTTCCTACAATGAGCAGTTCTTC; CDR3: CASSLVGQSSYNEQFF
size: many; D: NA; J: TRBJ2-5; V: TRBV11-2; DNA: TGTGCCAGCAGCTTAGATCCGCAGACCCAGTACTTC; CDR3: CASSLDPQTQYF
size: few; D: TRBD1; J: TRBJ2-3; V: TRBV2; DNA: TGTGCCATCCGGACAGGGCCCACAGATACGCAGTATTTT; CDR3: CAIRTGPTDTQYF
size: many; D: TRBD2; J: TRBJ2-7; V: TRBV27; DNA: TGTGCCAGCAGTTTCACTAGCGGGATATACGAGCAGTACTTC; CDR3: CASSFTSGIYEQYF
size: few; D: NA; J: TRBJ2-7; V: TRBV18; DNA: TGTGCCAGCTCACCACAGAATAGCGAAATCTACGAGCAGTACTTC; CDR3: CASSPQNSEIYEQYF
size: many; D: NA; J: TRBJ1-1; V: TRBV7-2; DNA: TGTGCCAGCAGCTTAGGGGTTTTGTGGGAAAACACTGAAGCTTTCTTT; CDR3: CASSLGVLWENTEAFF
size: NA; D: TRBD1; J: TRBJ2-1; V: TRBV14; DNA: TGTGCCAGCAGCCAAGGCTATGCTTATGGACAGGGAGGCTACAATGAGCAGTTCTTC; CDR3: CASSQGYAYGQGGYNEQFF
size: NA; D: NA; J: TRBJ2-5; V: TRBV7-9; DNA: TGTGCCAGCAGCCCAAGGTGGCCGGGGCAAGAGACCCAGTACTTC; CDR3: CASSPRWPGQETQYF
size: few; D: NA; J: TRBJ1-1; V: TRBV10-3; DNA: TGTGCCATCAGTGTCGTCGGGGCGGGTTGGGGTACTGAAGCTTTCTTT; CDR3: CAISVVGAGWGTEAFF
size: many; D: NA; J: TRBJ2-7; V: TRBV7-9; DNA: TGTGCCAGCAGCTTACCCCCTCTTTACGAGCAGTACTTC; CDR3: CASSLPPLYEQYF
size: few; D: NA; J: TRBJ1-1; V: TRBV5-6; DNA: TGTGCCAGCAGCTTACCGGGGGGGAGAATTACGAACACTGAAGCTTTCTTT; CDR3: CASSLPGGRITNTEAFF
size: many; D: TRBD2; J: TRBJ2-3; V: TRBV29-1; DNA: TGCAGCGTTGAGGGACTAGCGGGAGGCACAGATACGCAGTATTTT; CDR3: CSVEGLAGGTDTQYF
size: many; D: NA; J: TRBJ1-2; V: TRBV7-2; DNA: TGTGCCAGCAGCTTAGGGACACCTTATAACTATGGCTACACCTTC; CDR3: CASSLGTPYNYGYTF
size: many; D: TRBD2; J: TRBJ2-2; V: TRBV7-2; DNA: TGTGCCAGCAGCCCGGGACTAGCGGTTACGAGACCCGGGGAGCTGTTTTTT; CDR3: CASSPGLAVTRPGELFF
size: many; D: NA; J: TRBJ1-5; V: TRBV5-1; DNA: TGCGCCAGCAGCCCAACACAGGGTAACAATCAGCCCCAGCATTTT; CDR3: CASSPTQGNNQPQHF
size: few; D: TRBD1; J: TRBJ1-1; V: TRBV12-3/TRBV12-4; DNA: TGTGCCAGCAGTCGTGACAGGGGGATTCGGTGGATAGGAGCTTTCTTT; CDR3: CASSRDRGIRWIGAFF
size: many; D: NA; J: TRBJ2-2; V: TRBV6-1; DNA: TGTGCCAGCAGCCGGTTGTTTGGGACCGGGGAGCTGTTTTTT; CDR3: CASSRLFGTGELFF
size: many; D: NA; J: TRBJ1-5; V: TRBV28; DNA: TGTGCCAGCAGCCCCTCACGACAGCTCCATCAGCCCCAGCATTTT; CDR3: CASSPSRQLHQPQHF